Each of the 30 T cell receptor beta chains below was sequenced from the same sample in a study of OX40 agonist ivuxolimab in advanced cancers. This table comes from immunoSEQ multiplex PCR, and its TCRdb copy is limited to in-frame clones, with some not included. The sample lists about 85,000 clones; 80% to 90% were seen once. The starting material was CD4+ or CD8+ T cells sorted from blood, obtained in a trial of the OX40 agonist ivuxolimab. These receptors were taken from an adult with an advanced solid tumor such as melanoma, head and neck, liver or kidney cancer.

The rearrangement uses TRBV6-5 and TRBJ1-2; D is possibly TRBD1 (5 bases). The V gene's germline CDR1 is MNHEY and CDR2 SVGAGI. V dropped 0 bases and J dropped 8 bases, with 13 bases sitting between them. The length of the CDR3 is 14 residues. This CDR3 reads CASSYSRSGRGYTF. In DNA form, the CDR3 reads TGTGCCAGCAGTTACTCGAGATCAGGGAGAGGCTACACCTTC.

Details on this clone: Mismatch with germline at one junction end may stem from a read error. The rearrangement links TRBV6-6 to TRBJ1-6; D possibly corresponds to TRBD1 (5 bases). Germline assignment: CDR1 MNHNY and CDR2 SVGAGI (reference sequence). The CDR3 consists of 12 residues. The CDR3 sequence: CAISTRDSPLHF. The CDR3 nucleotides are TGTGCCATCAGTACCAGGGACTCACCCCTCCACTTT.

V and J are TRBV5-1 and TRBJ1-6; D is undetermined. The CDR3 covers 12 residues. The germline V gene has CDR1 SGHRS and CDR2 YFSETQ. Deletions cut 0 bases from V and 8 bases from J, with 3 bases between. CDR3 loop: CASSLDDSPLHF. In DNA form, the CDR3 reads TGCGCCAGCAGCTTGGATGATTCACCCCTCCACTTT.

The chain has TRBV18 and TRBJ1-2, with D perhaps matching TRBD1 (5 bases). Trimming pared 4 bases from V and 5 bases from J, leaving 17 bases between. Per the germline V gene, CDR1 is KGHSH and CDR2 is LQKENI. The CDR3 covers 15 residues. The CDR3 region has the DNA TGTGCCAGCTCACTAGGACAAGGGCCAGGGTATGGCTACACCTTC. This translates into CASSLGQGPGYGYTF.

This sequence joins TRBV4-1 and TRBJ1-2, with TRBD1 identical over 7 bases. J lost 7 bases, V lost 4 bases, and 12 bases had no gene match. Germline values: CDR1 MGHRA, CDR2 YSYEKL. The CDR3 covers 15 residues. The CDR3 reads CASSPQGWGAGGYTF. CDR3 nucleotide sequence: TGCGCCAGCAGCCCACAGGGGTGGGGGGCTGGTGGCTACACCTTC.

The CDR3 DNA follows: TGTGCCAGTAGTCCCAGGGCCCGGGGCACCGGGGAGCTGTTTTTT. It codes for CASSPRARGTGELFF. V gene TRBV19 combines with J gene TRBJ2-2; D may correspond to TRBD1 or TRBD2 (5 bases each). With 5 bases removed from V and 4 bases from J, the gap between germline ends came to 14 bases. The CDR3 loop spans 15 amino acids. In germline, CDR1 is LNHDA, CDR2 SQIVND (reference sequence).

The chain couples TRBV6-5 to TRBJ1-5; no clear D. V shed 5 bases and J shed 4 bases, with 12 bases lying between them. The germline V gene encodes CDR1 MNHEY and CDR2 SVGAGI. This CDR3 is 14 amino acids long. This chain's CDR3 is CASSDPIPNQPQHF. Here the CDR3 DNA reads TGTGCCAGCAGTGATCCTATCCCTAATCAGCCCCAGCATTTT.

This clone was recorded once. The rearrangement joins TRBV5-6 to TRBJ2-3; TRBD1 matches at 11 bases. The germline V gene has CDR1 SGHDT and CDR2 YYEEEE. V lost 3 bases, J lost 4 bases, and 7 bases stayed unmatched. This CDR3 is 16 amino acids long. The CDR3 here is CASSSISGQGADTQYF. CDR3 DNA: TGTGCCAGCAGCTCTATTTCGGGACAGGGGGCAGATACGCAGTATTTT. Looking up the rest from reference TRBV5-6 and TRBJ2-3 gives the full variable domain: DAGVTQSPTHLIKTRGQQVTLRCSPKSGHDTVSWYQQALGQGPQFIFQYYEEEERQRGNFPDRFSGHQFPNYSSELNVNALLLGDSALYLCASSSISGQGADTQYFGPGTRLTVL.

This clone turned up a few times. The chain uses TRBV18 and TRBJ2-7; D may be TRBD1 (5 bases). This CDR3 region has 12 residues. V was pared by 6 bases and J by 6 bases, with 12 bases between. Germline CDR1 reads KGHSH; CDR2 reads LQKENI. The CDR3 DNA reads TGTGCCAGCTCTCGTACAGGTACCGAGCAGTACTTC. Translation: CASSRTGTEQYF.

This clone appeared a few times. CDR3: CASSSPPPGNTIYF. The CDR3 DNA reads as TGTGCCAGCAGCTCCCCTCCCCCTGGAAACACCATATATTTT. The J gene is TRBJ1-3, the V gene TRBV7-2; no clear D gene. Per the germline V gene, CDR1 is SGHTA and CDR2 is FQGNSA. This CDR3 region has 14 residues. Trimming removed 4 bases from V and 2 bases from J, with 9 bases in between.

The chain recombines TRBV7-3 with TRBJ2-3; 11 bases line up with TRBD2. The CDR3 loop spans 15 amino acids. V was pared by 2 bases and J by 5 bases, with 3 bases of the junction left unmatched. Per the germline V gene, CDR1 is SGHTA and CDR2 is FQGTGA. The CDR3 region has the DNA TGTGCCAGCAGCTTATCGCTAGCGGGGGGAGATACGCAGTATTTT. Protein product: CASSLSLAGGDTQYF. The complete variable domain, with remaining parts taken from reference TRBV7-3 and TRBJ2-3, reads GAGVSQTPSNKVTEKGKYVELRCDPISGHTALYWYRQSLGQGPEFLIYFQGTGAADDSGLPNDRFFAVRPEGSVSTLKIQRTERGDSAVYLCASSLSLAGGDTQYFGPGTRLTVL.

This clone was counted a single time. The chain is built from TRBV19 and TRBJ2-7; TRBD1 is a possible D gene (5 bases). CDR3 length: 17 residues. V lost 7 bases and J lost 2, with 24 bases in between. The V gene's germline CDR1 is LNHDA and CDR2 SQIVND (reference sequence). CDR3 bases: TGTGCCAGTAACACCCTTCCCCCAGGGTATCTCGCCTACGAGCAGTACTTC. Its protein is CASNTLPPGYLAYEQYF.

CDR3: CASSIDGQGEKLFF. The CDR3 DNA is TGTGCCAGCAGTATTGACGGACAAGGGGAAAAACTGTTTTTT. The chain has TRBV6-5 and TRBJ1-4; D is possibly TRBD1 (5 bases). V gave up 5 bases and J gave up 8 bases, with 15 bases separating them. The CDR3 covers 14 residues. Germline V gene sequence: CDR1 MNHEY, CDR2 SVGAGI.

CDR3 residues: CASSLTFGENTGELFF. The CDR3 DNA reads TGTGCCAGCAGCTTAACGTTCGGGGAGAACACCGGGGAGCTGTTTTTT. The chain joins TRBV7-3 to TRBJ2-2; tentative D call: TRBD2 (5 bases). V lost 0 bases and J 1 base, leaving 9 bases between the germline ends. This CDR3 is built from 16 residues. The V gene's germline CDR1 is SGHTA and CDR2 FQGTGA. Full variable domain (outside the CDR3, taken from reference TRBV7-3 and TRBJ2-2): GAGVSQTPSNKVTEKGKYVELRCDPISGHTALYWYRQSLGQGPEFLIYFQGTGAADDSGLPNDRFFAVRPEGSVSTLKIQRTERGDSAVYLCASSLTFGENTGELFFGEGSRLTVL.

The chain is built from TRBV6-6 and TRBJ2-2; the match to TRBD2 covers 9 bases. The CDR3 has 16 amino acids. V shed 8 bases, J shed 2 bases, and the junction held 9 bases outside the gene matches. Per the germline V gene, CDR1 is MNHNY and CDR2 is SVGAGI (reference sequence). The CDR3 sequence is CASAPSGTLNTGELFF. CDR3 sequence (DNA): TGTGCCAGCGCCCCTAGCGGGACACTTAACACCGGGGAGCTGTTTTTT.

V gene TRBV5-1 combines with J gene TRBJ1-2; D gene unclear. The CDR3 runs to 15 residues. Deletions cut 4 bases from V and 2 bases from J, with 15 bases between. Germline V CDR1 and CDR2: SGHRS, YFSETQ. CDR3 amino acids: CASSLGIGSNYGYTF. CDR3 in DNA: TGCGCCAGCAGCCTGGGGATTGGGTCCAACTATGGCTACACCTTC.

The V call is TRBV5-1, the J call TRBJ1-3; D may be TRBD1 (6 bases). Germline CDR1 reads SGHRS; CDR2 reads YFSETQ. CDR3 size: 15 residues. V was pared by 7 bases and J by 0 bases, with 14 bases between. The CDR3 here is CASGAGGLSGNTIYF. DNA for the CDR3: TGCGCCAGCGGAGCCGGGGGGCTCTCTGGAAACACCATATATTTT.

The genes are TRBV5-6 and TRBJ2-1; 12 bases align to TRBD1. Germline V lookup: CDR1 SGHDT, CDR2 YYEEEE. The CDR3 is made up of 16 amino acids. Germline trimming cut 4 bases from V and 7 bases from J; bases unmatched to any gene: 9. CDR3 loop: CASSTLGTGGLNEQFF. The CDR3 coding sequence is TGTGCCAGCAGCACGCTAGGGACAGGGGGCCTAAATGAGCAGTTCTTC.

This chain joins TRBV4-3 and TRBJ2-7; D might be TRBD2 (5 bases). Germline CDR1 and CDR2: LGHNA and YSLEER. The CDR3 totals 14 residues. Trimming took 2 bases from V and 2 from J, leaving 10 bases between them. The CDR3 coding sequence is TGCGCCAGCAGCCAAACCGGGGTTGCCTACGAGCAGTACTTC. Residues: CASSQTGVAYEQYF.

This CDR3 is CASSEDGSYGYTF. As DNA, the CDR3 is TGTGCCAGCAGTGAAGACGGGAGCTATGGCTACACCTTC. The rearrangement joins TRBV6-1 to TRBJ1-2; no definite D call. Germline CDR1 reads MNHNS; CDR2 reads SASEGT. The germline V and J ends were trimmed by 1 base and 4 bases, with 7 bases remaining between them. This CDR3 comprises 13 residues.

V and J are TRBV7-3 and TRBJ2-2; tentatively, D is TRBD1 (5 bases). CDR3 length: 14 amino acids. The V end lost 8 bases, the J end lost 6 bases, and 16 bases lay between the germline ends. The germline CDR1 and CDR2 sequences are SGHTA and FQGTGA. This chain's CDR3 is CASGRQGSSGELFF. CDR3 DNA sequence: TGTGCCAGCGGCCGGCAGGGCTCCTCCGGGGAGCTGTTTTTT.

This chain links TRBV4-3 with TRBJ2-1, with D possibly being TRBD1 (6 bases). Germline V gene data show CDR1 as LGHNA and CDR2 as YSLEER. Trimming cost V 0 bases and J 2 bases, with 11 bases left between them. CDR3 size: 16 residues. CDR3 sequence reads: CASSQDSQGTYNEQFF. In DNA, the CDR3 is TGCGCCAGCAGCCAAGATTCCCAGGGGACCTACAATGAGCAGTTCTTC.

This rearrangement joins TRBV2 to TRBJ2-2; TRBD1 agrees at 9 bases. V shed 7 bases and J 4 bases; nucleotides not matched to a gene: 4. Germline-derived CDR1 and CDR2 are SNHLY and FYNNEI. This CDR3 has 14 amino acids. The CDR3 DNA reads TGTGCCAGCATGGGACAGGGAAGCACCGGGGAGCTGTTTTTT. Translation: CASMGQGSTGELFF.

In DNA form, the CDR3 reads TGTGCCAGCAGTGAAGAAAGTAATCAGCCCCAGCATTTT. Amino acid sequence: CASSEESNQPQHF. This chain links TRBV6-1 with TRBJ1-5; D is ambiguous. V was cut by 1 base and J by 4 bases, with 5 bases left in between. The CDR3 contains 13 residues. Germline-derived CDR1 and CDR2 are MNHNS and SASEGT.

The chain joins TRBV28 to TRBJ2-1, with 9 bases fitting TRBD1. The ends lost 3 bases at V and 0 bases at J; junction bases unmatched: 15. The CDR3 totals 20 residues. Germline values: CDR1 MDHEN, CDR2 SYDVKM. CDR3 sequence (DNA): TGTGCCAGCAGTTTTCCGGGACAGGGAGAATATGATGGCTCCTACAATGAGCAGTTCTTC. Amino acids: CASSFPGQGEYDGSYNEQFF. The variable domain in full, completed from reference TRBV28 and TRBJ2-1, reads DVKVTQSSRYLVKRTGEKVFLECVQDMDHENMFWYRQDPGLGLRLIYFSYDVKMKEKGDIPEGYSVSREKKERFSLILESASTNQTSMYLCASSFPGQGEYDGSYNEQFFGPGTRLTVL.

A word on this clone: The junction shows a germline mismatch at one end, possibly a read error. This chain links TRBV20-1 with TRBJ2-7; possibly TRBD2 for D (7 bases). Germline CDR1 reads DFQATT; CDR2 reads SNEGSKA (reference sequence). CDR3 length: 11 amino acids. The CDR3 sequence: CSARGGAAQTF. The CDR3 DNA sequence: TGCAGTGCTAGGGGGGGGGCGGCCCAAACTTTC.

The rearrangement uses TRBV10-3 and TRBJ2-2; D might be TRBD1 (6 bases). Trimming left V 5 bases short and J 6 bases short, with 10 bases between. This CDR3 region has 13 residues. Per the germline V gene, CDR1 is ENHRY and CDR2 is SYGVKD. CDR3: CAISNRDSGELFF. In DNA form, the CDR3 reads TGTGCCATCAGTAACAGGGATTCCGGGGAGCTGTTTTTT.

The chain combines TRBV4-2 with TRBJ2-3, with 8 bases identical to TRBD2. Trimming cost V 1 base and J 1 base; bases outside gene matches: 16. CDR1 and CDR2 (germline): LGHNA, YNFKEQ. This CDR3 contains 20 residues. As DNA, the CDR3 is TGTGCCAGCAGCCAAGGGAGTGGCGGGGGGCCCCAATTGCGCACAGATACGCAGTATTTT. Translated, it gives CASSQGSGGGPQLRTDTQYF.

This rearrangement joins TRBV5-6 to TRBJ2-5; D is perhaps TRBD2 (5 bases). The CDR3 has 13 amino acids. V dropped 1 base and J dropped 4 bases, with 8 bases sitting between them. Germline lookup yields CDR1 SGHDT and CDR2 YYEEEE. This CDR3 reads CASSLRSGETQYF. CDR3 coding DNA: TGTGCCAGCAGCTTGCGAAGCGGAGAGACCCAGTACTTC.

This chain links TRBV7-2 with TRBJ2-1; 12 bases match TRBD2. With V trimmed by 2 bases and J by 7 bases, 6 bases remained unmatched. The CDR3 loop spans 16 amino acids. From germline, CDR1 is SGHTA and CDR2 FQGNSA. The CDR3, as DNA: TGTGCCAGCAGCTTACCGCTAGCGGGGGGGCGGAATGAGCAGTTCTTC. Residues: CASSLPLAGGRNEQFF.